A selection of T cell receptor beta chains follows, all from one sample in a study of cytomegalovirus exposure and HLA in healthy donors. Clones were sequenced by immunoSEQ multiplex PCR, and TCRdb holds only the in-frame ones, with some missing. Among 80,000 to 100,000 clones listed, roughly 64% were seen once. The sequenced material came from PBMCs. The origin of the receptors is a woman in her 40s in good health and CMV-seropositive. The CDR3 runs from the conserved cysteine through the conserved F or W. D genes are given only for firm matches. Size values are once, few and many counts, or a class for expanded clones, and some rows have none.

CDR3aa	CDR3nt	abundance	d_gene	j_gene	len	v_gene
CASSQVGRGKDQPQHF	TGCGCCAGCAGCCAAGTAGGCAGGGGAAAGGATCAGCCCCAGCATTTT	.	.	TRBJ1-5	16	TRBV4-1
CASSLSSQLAGISTDTQYF	TGTGCCAGCAGTTTATCGTCCCAACTAGCGGGCATCAGCACAGATACGCAGTATTTT	.	TRBD2	TRBJ2-3	19	TRBV27
CASSLGVYEQYF	TGTGCCAGCAGCTTAGGAGTCTACGAGCAGTACTTC	.	.	TRBJ2-7	12	TRBV7-9
CASSDRGSRETQYF	TGTGCCAGCAGCGACAGGGGATCGAGGGAGACCCAGTACTTC	few	TRBD1	TRBJ2-5	14	TRBV7-8
CASTDSSKETQYF	TGTGCCAGTACTGACTCTAGCAAAGAGACCCAGTACTTC	.	.	TRBJ2-5	13	TRBV19
CASSKTGTDTGELFF	TGTGCCAGCAGCAAGACAGGCACGGACACCGGGGAGCTGTTTTTT	.	.	TRBJ2-2	15	TRBV7-2
CASSLVQGRYEDEKLFF	TGTGCCAGCAGCTTAGTACAGGGGCGGTATGAGGATGAAAAACTGTTTTTT	.	TRBD1	TRBJ1-4	17	TRBV7-9
CASSLPGQISSYNEQFF	TGTGCCAGCAGCTTACCGGGACAGATTAGCTCCTACAATGAGCAGTTCTTC	few	TRBD1	TRBJ2-1	17	TRBV7-2
CSVEEGVIPNEQYF	TGCAGCGTTGAAGAAGGAGTAATACCTAACGAGCAGTACTTC	few	.	TRBJ2-7	14	TRBV29-1
CAIRRDQETQYF	TGTGCCATCAGGAGGGACCAAGAGACCCAGTACTTC	.	.	TRBJ2-5	12	TRBV10-3
CASSYSASSYEQYF	TGTGCCAGCAGTTACTCTGCCAGCTCCTACGAGCAGTACTTC	.	.	TRBJ2-7	14	TRBV6-5
CASSGELWGRNTEAFF	TGTGCCAGCAGTGGCGAGCTCTGGGGCCGGAACACTGAAGCTTTCTTT	.	.	TRBJ1-1	16	TRBV28
CASSLGSARTGGRETQYF	TGTGCCAGCAGCTTAGGATCGGCCCGGACAGGGGGCAGAGAGACCCAGTACTTC	.	TRBD1	TRBJ2-5	18	TRBV7-7
CASRTRGTRLSGANVLTF	TGTGCCAGCAGAACCCGAGGGACACGACTCTCTGGGGCCAACGTCCTGACTTTC	.	.	TRBJ2-6	18	TRBV28
CASSSPGTGKIHEKLFF	TGTGCCAGCAGCTCCCCCGGGACAGGGAAGATTCATGAAAAACTGTTTTTT	.	TRBD1	TRBJ1-4	17	TRBV28
CASILGPGSQYTEAFF	TGTGCCAGCATCTTGGGCCCAGGATCCCAGTACACTGAAGCTTTCTTT	.	.	TRBJ1-1	16	TRBV7-2
CASSPSGRRTGELFF	TGTGCCAGCAGCCCCTCAGGGAGGAGAACCGGGGAGCTGTTTTTT	once	.	TRBJ2-2	15	TRBV28
CATSRGLAGGSYEQYF	TGTGCCACCAGCAGAGGGCTAGCGGGAGGGTCCTACGAGCAGTACTTC	.	TRBD2	TRBJ2-7	16	TRBV15
CASRPIPEGYTEAFF	TGTGCCAGCAGACCCATACCAGAGGGCTATACTGAAGCTTTCTTT	.	.	TRBJ1-1	15	TRBV6-6
CASSSHSGVGETQYF	TGTGCCAGCAGTTCCCATAGCGGGGTTGGGGAGACCCAGTACTTC	.	TRBD2	TRBJ2-5	15	TRBV27
CASSLGSGIYGYTF	TGTGCCAGCAGCTTAGGGTCAGGGATCTATGGCTACACCTTC	.	.	TRBJ1-2	14	TRBV7-9
CASSMGLAGTREQYF	TGTGCCAGTAGTATGGGACTAGCGGGCACCCGCGAGCAGTACTTC	.	TRBD2	TRBJ2-7	15	TRBV19
CASSGSNRGSYEQYF	TGTGCCAGCAGTGGATCCAACAGGGGTTCCTACGAGCAGTACTTC	.	TRBD1	TRBJ2-7	15	TRBV25-1
CASSLATGADTQYF	TGTGCCAGCAGCTTAGCGACGGGGGCAGATACGCAGTATTTT	.	.	TRBJ2-3	14	TRBV7-9
CASSLTDTEAFF	TGTGCCAGCAGCTTAACGGACACTGAAGCTTTCTTT	.	.	TRBJ1-1	12	TRBV7-9
CASSLAGGREAFF	TGTGCCAGCAGCTTGGCAGGGGGCCGTGAAGCTTTCTTT	once	TRBD1	TRBJ1-1	13	TRBV5-6
CASSIGLAGVGGYEQYF	TGTGCCAGTAGTATAGGCCTAGCGGGAGTAGGAGGCTACGAGCAGTACTTC	.	TRBD2	TRBJ2-7	17	TRBV19
CSVDGTGGNYGYTF	TGCAGCGTCGACGGGACAGGGGGTAACTATGGCTACACCTTC	.	TRBD1	TRBJ1-2	14	TRBV29-1